Below, 12 T cell receptor beta chains from the same sample are listed, as sequenced in a study of early T cells in non-severe SARS-CoV-2 infection. One entry per CDR3 protein results from TCRdb running MiXCR on the 5' RACE reads. This table holds tens of thousands of distinct CDR3 sequences, 5% to 6% found once. The sequenced sample was whole blood. Receptor source: an adult who was a healthcare worker with PCR-confirmed SARS-CoV-2 infection or an uninfected control (not recorded which).

This clonotype was recorded a few times. This rearrangement joins TRBV7-3 to TRBJ2-6; tentatively, D is TRBD1 (7 bases). The CDR3 consists of 17 residues. Per the germline V gene, CDR1 is SGHTA and CDR2 is FQGTGA. V dropped 4 bases and J dropped 2 bases, with 15 bases sitting between them. The CDR3 protein is CASSWRDRGAGANVLTF. The CDR3 DNA is TGTGCCAGCAGCTGGCGGGACAGAGGAGCTGGGGCCAACGTCCTGACTTTC.

This chain's CDR3 is CASSQTETASSGNTIYF. The CDR3 DNA reads as TGTGCCAGCAGCCAGACAGAGACAGCTAGCTCTGGAAACACCATATATTTT. J is TRBJ1-3 and V is TRBV4-2; a possible D gene is TRBD1 (5 bases). V lost 3 bases and J 0 bases, leaving 15 bases between the germline ends. CDR3 length: 17 amino acids. Looked up from germline, CDR1 is LGHNA and CDR2 is YNFKEQ.

This clonotype occurred many times. V gene TRBV29-1 combines with J gene TRBJ1-2; D not certain. CDR1 SQVTM and CDR2 ANQGSEA come from the germline V gene. The CDR3 is 11 amino acids. The germline V and J ends were trimmed by 2 bases and 4 bases, with 5 bases remaining between them. In DNA form, the CDR3 reads TGCAGCGTTGAATGGGTCTATGGCTACACCTTC. The encoded protein is CSVEWVYGYTF.

This clonotype is deemed medium-sized (0.01 to 0.1%). This chain uses TRBV14 with TRBJ1-1; perhaps TRBD1 as D (6 bases). The CDR3 contains 15 residues. CDR1 is SGHDN, CDR2 FVKESK, per germline. Deletions cut 0 bases from V and 5 bases from J, with 13 bases between. Here the CDR3 DNA reads TGTGCCAGCAGCCAAGATTCGGGGGGGGCAACTGAAGCTTTCTTT. It specifies CASSQDSGGATEAFF.

This clonotype was observed many times. This sequence joins TRBV5-1 and TRBJ2-2, with a possible D match to TRBD1 (6 bases). The ends were cut back, 4 bases at V and 4 bases at J, with 23 bases in the middle. The germline CDR1 and CDR2 sequences are SGHRS and YFSETQ. The CDR3 contains 18 residues. The CDR3 DNA is TGCGCCAGCAGCACGAAACAGGTTGGGGGCGCGGGCACCGGGGAGCTGTTTTTT. Translating gives CASSTKQVGGAGTGELFF.

This clonotype was counted a few times. The rearrangement joins TRBV19 to TRBJ1-2, with D perhaps TRBD1 (5 bases). The CDR3 is 14 amino acids. Germline CDR1 reads LNHDA; CDR2 reads SQIVND (reference sequence). The germline V and J ends were trimmed by 7 bases and 5 bases, with 17 bases remaining between them. The CDR3 spells CASTDRGGRYGYTF. CDR3 coding DNA: TGTGCCAGTACCGATAGGGGCGGGAGGTATGGCTACACCTTC.

This clonotype has at least ten counts. This chain joins TRBV9 and TRBJ2-5; D may be TRBD1 or TRBD2 (5 bases each). The germline V gene has CDR1 SGDLS and CDR2 YYNGEE. The V end was cut by 0 bases, the J end by 1 base, with 13 bases between. CDR3 length: 16 amino acids. The CDR3 region is CASSVGGLEGQETQYF. CDR3 in DNA: TGTGCCAGCAGCGTAGGGGGCCTCGAGGGCCAAGAGACCCAGTACTTC.

In its sample, this clonotype was seen once. J is TRBJ2-3 and V is TRBV6-5; D possibly uses TRBD1 or TRBD2 (5 bases each). V dropped 2 bases and J dropped 8 bases, with 11 bases sitting between them. This CDR3 region has 13 residues. Germline loops: CDR1 MNHEY, CDR2 SVGAGI. The CDR3 is CASSYEGQGTQYF. Here the CDR3 DNA reads TGTGCCAGCAGTTACGAGGGCCAGGGTACGCAGTATTTT.

Ten or more counts support this clonotype. The CDR3 is CASSVERGEAPLHF. The CDR3, as DNA: TGTGCCAGCAGCGTAGAGCGTGGGGAGGCACCCCTCCACTTT. The J gene is TRBJ1-6, the V gene TRBV9; D call uncertain. This CDR3 is 14 amino acids long. Germline loops: CDR1 SGDLS, CDR2 YYNGEE. Trimming took off 0 bases at V and 11 bases at J, with 12 bases between the two ends. The full variable domain, rest sourced from reference TRBV9 and TRBJ1-6, is DSGVTQTPKHLITATGQRVTLRCSPRSGDLSVYWYQQSLDQGLQFLIQYYNGEERAKGNILERFSAQQFPDLHSELNLSSLELGDSALYFCASSVERGEAPLHFGNGTRLTVT.

This clonotype was seen at least ten times. J is TRBJ1-2 and V is TRBV7-9; TRBD1 matches 8 bases. V lost 2 bases to trimming and J lost 2 bases; unmatched junction nucleotides: 4. The CDR3 covers 15 residues. Germline values: CDR1 SEHNR, CDR2 FQNEAQ (reference sequence). CDR3 in amino acids: CASSLLQGVNYGYTF. The CDR3 DNA sequence: TGTGCCAGCAGCTTACTACAGGGGGTGAACTATGGCTACACCTTC.

V usage is TRBV14 and J usage is TRBJ1-2; a weak D match, TRBD1 (6 bases). Germline-derived CDR1 and CDR2 are SGHDN and FVKESK. The V gene lost 4 bases and the J gene lost 4 bases, with 7 bases spanning the gap. This CDR3 comprises 12 residues. CDR3 sequence: CASSPDSYGYTF. In DNA form, the CDR3 reads TGTGCCAGCAGCCCGGACAGCTATGGCTACACCTTC.

This clonotype occurred many times. The CDR3 nucleotides read TGCAGTGCTAGAGATCTGAAGGGTTCAACTTCACCCCTCCACTTT. Translated, it gives CSARDLKGSTSPLHF. The chain recombines TRBV20-1 with TRBJ1-6; D gene unclear. Deletions cut 0 bases from V and 9 bases from J, with 15 bases between. Germline-derived CDR1 and CDR2 are DFQATT and SNEGSKA (reference sequence). The CDR3 extends over 15 amino acids.